The entry below describes one T cell receptor (beta chain). This clone's antigen is unknown. Per-base quality was not reported, and no clone a single base away is much larger than it. This record comes from a study of control samples from healthy donors and cancer patients (TCRdb year 2020). Libraries were prepared through the immunoSEQ multiplex PCR assay. Imported from immuneACCESS, the table was reduced by TCRdb to in-frame sequences with V and J called. These copies leave out some clones; in studies compared against another copy, an unresolved V gene accounts for under half, and the cause of the remainder is not known. Present in this sample are 85,000 to 100,000 clones, around 80% of which were seen just once. The top ten clonotypes cover approximately 2% of the sample. Via the germline V gene (reference sequence), CDR1 is LNHDA and CDR2 SQIVND. For this chain, trimming is 7 bases at the V end and 1 base at the J end, and the number of junction bases without a gene match is 8. The CDR3 numbers 16 residues from cysteine through phenylalanine. Kept here is only the CDR3 DNA, which spans 48 bases and is read in frame from base 1.

The receptor was derived from a man aged 55 to 70 in good health. Source material: blood. The chain joins TRBV19 to TRBJ2-2, with 8 junctional bases fitting TRBD1. For the CDR3, the sequence is CASTKPGGVNTGELFF. The nucleotide sequence is given as TGTGCCAGTACCAAACCAGGGGGCGTGAACACCGGGGAGCTGTTTTTT.